This T cell receptor beta chain was sequenced in a study of T cells in Graves' hyperthyroidism and ophthalmopathy (dated by TCRdb to between 2018 and 2020). Context from the whole study: Peripheral blood was sampled at the time of initial diagnosis, prior to any treatment. To identify distinguishing TCR V-J signatures, a discovery cohort of some 100 patients was used, comprising 40 to 45 with Graves' ophthalmopathy and 57 with stable Graves' hyperthyroidism. An independent validation cohort of around 20 hyperthyroidism patients and about 15 patients who later progressed to ophthalmopathy tested prospective prediction of ophthalmopathy. The approximately 100 discovery patients were divided at random into training and test sets in a 7:3 ratio. In about 6 Graves' hyperthyroidism patients, the study also compared T-cell repertoires from thyroid tissue with T-cell repertoires from blood. After blood sampling, hyperthyroidism patients were treated with methimazole at a starting dose of 30 mg daily, and ophthalmopathy patients were treated with high-dose intravenous methylprednisolone. According to the paper, TCR Vbeta CDR3 sequencing was carried out on 135 peripheral blood samples, which came from 40 to 45 ophthalmopathy, roughly 75 hyperthyroidism and approximately 17 progressor patients.

The TCR beta CDR3 regions were amplified from RNA transcripts. The first round of RT-PCR for the TCR CDR3 was performed with the HTBI primer set and the Qiagen OneStep RT-PCR kit. Libraries were constructed in a second round of multiplex PCR, after which size selection and purification were performed. Paired-end sequencing of the libraries was performed with 100 bp reads on an Illumina HiSeq2000. Processing in the source paper ran as follows. Raw data were processed with SOAPnuke, discarding reads with adapters, uncalled bases, mean Phred below 15, or no exact constant-primer or identifier match. High-quality paired reads were merged with COPE v1.2.5, and unique nucleotide sequences were defined as clonotypes. Clonotypes were aligned to IMGT TRBV, TRBD and TRBJ reference segments using MiTCR v1.1. Only V-J combinations with frequency above 0.0001, covering 99% to 99.2% of repertoires, were analysed. A TCS score was defined as the ratio between F50 (clonal expansion) and ExV (chaos), using BLOSUM62-based TCRdist between CDR3 peptides within each V-J. Welch's t-statistics and random forest reduced just over 500 V-J features to 13, which were used in a naive Bayes classifier (R e1071). TCRdb handled the public reads itself, with Q25 trimming in fastp and clone calling in MiXCR, and kept productive beta chains. One record per CDR3 amino acid sequence lists the most common genes and DNA. V and J calls and clone size were set by TCRdb, not the authors. This sample comprises 220,000 or so distinct CDR3 sequences, roughly 17% of them detected only once. About 29% of the sample belongs to the ten largest clones.

At the junction V is shortened by 3 bases and J by 7 bases, with 15 bases in between. The germline V gene yields SGHTA for CDR1 and FQGNSA for CDR2. The CDR3 sequence holds 15 residues, the cysteine and phenylalanine included. Solely the CDR3 DNA is kept, with 45 bases framed from the first base. This clonotype was counted ten times or more. Its antigen specificity is not known. No much larger clone exists at a distance of one base, and base qualities are not known. Moderately to severely active disease, a Clinical Activity Score of at least 3, a NOSPECS grade of at least 4, and a duration under 3 months were present in ophthalmopathy patients. Any patient with an uncontrolled infection, another autoimmune disease, pregnancy or lactation was excluded. Diagnoses relied on clinical symptoms, serum thyroxine and TRAb, thyroid ultrasound and orbital computed tomography. PBMCs were separated from 7.5 to 10 ml of fresh peripheral blood using Ficoll-Paque density gradient centrifugation. Total RNA was extracted using Trizol reagent, and RNA quality was assessed on an Agilent 2100 Bioanalyzer.

The research as a whole found: Sample size was not statistically predetermined, and investigators were not blinded to group allocation. Blood samples also contained most of the expanded thyroid clonotypes (frequency above 0.001), which suggests that blood repertoires may reflect thyroid immune responses. In validation, the model predicted progression to ophthalmopathy a median of about 6.8 months before onset, with around 70% sensitivity and 72.22% specificity. In cross-validation, a model built on a 13 V-J signature told ophthalmopathy apart from stable hyperthyroidism with 87.88% sensitivity and 81% to 82% specificity, and in testing the same model reached 80%/75%.

Input material: blood. The chain couples TRBV7-2 to TRBJ1-4; confidence is insufficient to name the D gene. This receptor was obtained from a woman in her late teens or twenties with Graves' ophthalmopathy. CDR3 loop: CASSFSPGLGEKLFF. The sequenced DNA is TGTGCCAGCAGCTTTTCTCCAGGTTTAGGTGAAAAACTGTTTTTT. This CDR3, with the reference TRBV7-2 and TRBJ1-4 proteins standing in past its ends, gives the full variable domain GAGVSQSPSNKVTEKGKDVELRCDPISGHTALYWYRQSLGQGLEFLIYFQGNSAPDKSGLPSDRFSAERTGGSVSTLTIQRTQQEDSAVYLCASSFSPGLGEKLFFGSGTQLSVL.